The entry below gives a single T cell receptor (beta chain) sequence along with its context. Its antigen is unidentified. The source of the sample is a study of Graves' ophthalmopathy and Graves' hyperthyroidism. Points from the study as a whole: Separation of ophthalmopathy from stable hyperthyroidism was achieved by a 13-signature model, at roughly 88% sensitivity and around 81% specificity. Most expanded thyroid clonotypes above 0.001 frequency also appeared in blood.

If no ophthalmopathy appeared within 18 months of follow-up, hyperthyroidism was termed stable. The CDR3 spans 17 residues. From germline, CDR1 is MNHNS and CDR2 SASEGT. The trim removed 1 base at V and 1 base at J, leaving 7 bases unmatched. RNA transcripts served as template for amplifying TCR beta CDR3 sequences. First-round RT-PCR used HTBI primers; second-round multiplex PCR followed. TCRdb re-called the multiplex PCR reads through MiXCR, storing one row per CDR3 protein. The data show a few hundred thousand distinct CDR3 sequences, about 15% seen once. The chain joins TRBV6-1 to TRBJ2-1; 7 nucleotides match TRBD1. This TCR derives from an adult woman with stable Graves' hyperthyroidism. The specimen sequenced was peripheral blood. This CDR3 is CASSEDIGGISYNEQFF. The CDR3 nucleotides are TGTGCCAGCAGTGAAGACATAGGGGGCATTTCCTACAATGAGCAGTTCTTC.